A selection of T cell receptor beta chains follows, all from one sample in a study of blood T cell repertoires in COVID-19. TCRdb keeps only in-frame clones here, not all; method: immunoSEQ multiplex PCR. The sample includes about 82,000 clones, 75% to 90% of them seen just once. The sample consisted of peripheral blood. These receptors were obtained from a middle-aged woman with active or convalescent COVID-19. Each CDR3 is given without its conserved first and last residue. Part of the rows lack a size; the others show once, few, many or a class for expanded clones.

CDR3aa: ATSRDLGGSYEQY
abundance: NA
j_gene: TRBJ2-7
v_gene: TRBV15

CDR3aa: ASSQVTGFSGNTIY
abundance: NA
j_gene: TRBJ1-3
v_gene: TRBV14

CDR3aa: ASSARQGAGTEAF
abundance: few
j_gene: TRBJ1-1
v_gene: TRBV7-8

CDR3aa: ASSIDARASGYT
abundance: NA
j_gene: TRBJ1-2
v_gene: TRBV19

CDR3aa: ASSFAGSETQY
abundance: once
j_gene: TRBJ2-5
v_gene: TRBV12-3/TRBV12-4

CDR3aa: ASSGDSQETQY
abundance: NA
j_gene: TRBJ2-5
v_gene: TRBV2

CDR3aa: AIYDRSGAPYEQY
abundance: NA
j_gene: TRBJ2-7
v_gene: TRBV10-3

CDR3aa: ASSLTSISYEQY
abundance: once
j_gene: TRBJ2-7
v_gene: TRBV5-6

CDR3aa: ASSYEGAGSTDTQY
abundance: NA
j_gene: TRBJ2-3
v_gene: TRBV6-2/TRBV6-3

CDR3aa: ASRGQGRETQY
abundance: NA
j_gene: TRBJ2-5
v_gene: TRBV5-1

CDR3aa: ASSPSTSGNTIY
abundance: NA
j_gene: TRBJ1-3
v_gene: TRBV7-9

CDR3aa: ASSLVAGTHQETQY
abundance: NA
j_gene: TRBJ2-5
v_gene: TRBV7-2

CDR3aa: ASSTDTLYEQY
abundance: NA
j_gene: TRBJ2-7
v_gene: TRBV6-2/TRBV6-3

CDR3aa: ASSLGRSQETQY
abundance: NA
j_gene: TRBJ2-5
v_gene: TRBV5-5

CDR3aa: ASSLTSGTHNEQF
abundance: NA
j_gene: TRBJ2-1
v_gene: TRBV7-2

CDR3aa: ASSYHLASTYEQY
abundance: medium-sized
j_gene: TRBJ2-7
v_gene: TRBV6-5

CDR3aa: ASSTVGSEKLF
abundance: NA
j_gene: TRBJ1-4
v_gene: TRBV2

CDR3aa: ASSLMQGTQY
abundance: NA
j_gene: TRBJ2-3
v_gene: TRBV7-9

CDR3aa: ASSLGTATDNEQF
abundance: NA
j_gene: TRBJ2-1
v_gene: TRBV7-9

CDR3aa: ASSVYLAGAGDTQY
abundance: once
j_gene: TRBJ2-3
v_gene: TRBV9

CDR3aa: ASSLVLLWPGGETQY
abundance: NA
j_gene: TRBJ2-5
v_gene: TRBV7-9

CDR3aa: ASSRVADGADTQY
abundance: NA
j_gene: TRBJ2-3
v_gene: TRBV7-2

CDR3aa: ASSLDSRVGTDTQY
abundance: few
j_gene: TRBJ2-3
v_gene: TRBV5-1

CDR3aa: ASSSTGGARGYNEQF
abundance: NA
j_gene: TRBJ2-1
v_gene: TRBV9

CDR3aa: ASSVLAGSHNEQF
abundance: few
j_gene: TRBJ2-1
v_gene: TRBV9

CDR3aa: ASSYETPQPQH
abundance: NA
j_gene: TRBJ1-5
v_gene: TRBV6-5

CDR3aa: ASSTGQPNSPLH
abundance: NA
j_gene: TRBJ1-6
v_gene: TRBV7-2